This T cell receptor beta chain was documented in a study of response to subunit inactivated influenza vaccine. Broader study findings: A suggestion made by the authors is that each seasonal influenza vaccination recruits few new T cells.

Per germline, CDR1 DFQATT and CDR2 SNEGSKA (reference sequence). Unmatched junction bases numbered 14, after V lost 6 bases and J lost 5 bases. This CDR3 region has 15 residues. The table lists this clonotype with a few counts. Its antigen is not identified. TCRdb reprocessed the RT-PCR reads via MiXCR and lists one record per CDR3 protein. The top ten clones hold 10% to 15% of a sample with approximately 530,000 distinct CDR3 sequences, 7.6% of them seen once. The source material was PBMCs from blood, sampled approximately 25 months after vaccination. J is TRBJ2-7 and V is TRBV20-1, with 9 bases that match TRBD2. The sequence was obtained from a man in his fifties or sixties who received an inactivated influenza vaccine. This CDR3 reads CSAHGGLARENEQYF. In DNA, the CDR3 is TGCAGTGCCCACGGTGGACTAGCGCGAGAAAACGAGCAGTACTTC.